The clone carrying this TCR beta chain was detected only once. What it binds is not known. The sample comes from a study of shared clonotypes between healthy human individuals. Method: immunoSEQ multiplex PCR; TCRdb's copy keeps in-frame clones and lacks some. The sample holds about 1.1 million clones, 75% to 85% seen once. Germline V gene lookup returns CDR1 SNHLY and CDR2 FYNNEI. This CDR3 comprises 15 residues. Deletions cut 6 bases from V and 1 base from J, with 15 bases between. A CD45RA+ naive subset and a CD45RA-negative memory subset were split from CD4+ cells. General observations from the study: Clonotype sharing among donors likely depends on sequencing depth.

The V call is TRBV2, the J call TRBJ1-1; D possibly corresponds to TRBD1 (6 bases). Sequencing was performed on memory CD4+ T cells from PBMCs. Subset defined: CD45RA-negative fraction. The TCR was taken from a man aged 18 to 35 in good health. Some clones in this sample may be carry-over from other donors' samples. The CDR3 region is CASSDQGPENTEAFF. The CDR3 DNA reads as TGTGCCAGCAGCGATCAGGGGCCGGAGAACACTGAAGCTTTCTTT. Full variable domain (outside the CDR3, taken from reference TRBV2 and TRBJ1-1): EPEVTQTPSHQVTQMGQEVILRCVPISNHLYFYWYRQILGQKVEFLVSFYNNEISEKSEIFDDQFSVERPDGSNFTLKIRSTKLEDSAMYFCASSDQGPENTEAFFGQGTRLTVV.